This T cell receptor beta chain was found in a study of OX40 agonist ivuxolimab in advanced cancers. Whole-study findings and limits: Expanded peripheral T cells had an undetermined antigen specificity. Averaged across samples, CD8+ T cells carried more expanded clones than CD4+ did.

Data came from immunoSEQ multiplex PCR; TCRdb stores just in-frame clones and leaves some out. This sample has 89,000 or so clones, with roughly 89% found just once. V dropped 3 bases and J dropped 4 bases, with 10 bases sitting between them. Germline-derived CDR1 and CDR2 are MDHEN and SYDVKM. CDR3 length: 13 residues. Concerning this clone itself: Antigen: not known.

Sampling times: baseline, cycle 4 day 1, cycle 7 day 1. The chain is built from TRBV28 and TRBJ2-7; D remains unclear. The sequence was obtained from an adult with an advanced solid tumor such as melanoma, head and neck, liver or kidney cancer. The sample was CD4+ or CD8+ T cells sorted from blood, taken in a trial of the OX40 agonist ivuxolimab. CDR3 amino acids: CASSLGSHYEQYF. The CDR3 DNA is TGTGCCAGCAGTTTGGGAAGCCATTACGAGCAGTACTTC.